This T cell receptor beta chain was profiled in a study of T cells in Graves' hyperthyroidism and ophthalmopathy. For the study at large: At initial diagnosis, before any treatment had begun, peripheral blood was obtained.

Each person with ophthalmopathy scored at least 3 on the Clinical Activity Score, reached NOSPECS grade 4 or higher, and had been ill under 3 months. It was 8.5 to 10 ml of fresh peripheral blood that supplied the PBMCs. Study observations and caveats: Using 13 V-J features, a model discriminated ophthalmopathy from stable hyperthyroidism.

This clonotype was seen ten or more times. Its matching antigen is unknown. The CDR3 length is 13 residues. V was clipped by 7 bases and J by 10 bases, with 14 bases between them. TCR beta CDR3 sequences were amplified from RNA transcripts. HTBI primers were the set used in a first-round RT-PCR of the TCR CDR3. TCRdb redid the calling of the multiplex PCR reads with MiXCR, one entry per CDR3 protein. This table has 45,000 to 60,000 distinct CDR3 sequences, around 50% appearing once. What was sequenced was blood. This receptor was taken from a woman in her 30s with Graves' ophthalmopathy. J is TRBJ1-6 and V is TRBV12-3 or TRBV12-4; TRBD1 might be the D (6 bases). The CDR3 sequence is CASNTGLRSPLHF. CDR3 DNA sequence: TGTGCCAGCAACACAGGGTTAAGATCACCCCTCCACTTT.